One and the same sample provided the 21 T cell receptor beta chains below, sequenced in a study of cytomegalovirus exposure and HLA in healthy donors. Researchers ran the PCR with 60 Vbeta and 13 Jbeta primers. Sequencing was performed with immunoSEQ multiplex PCR; in TCRdb, only in-frame clones are kept and a portion is missing. The repertoire includes tens of thousands of clones, about 66% of them detected once, and approximately 2.3% sits in the top ten. Sequencing was performed on PBMCs. These receptors were collected from a man under 40 in good health and CMV-seronegative.

The chain employs TRBV27 and TRBJ1-1, with D possibly TRBD1 on 5 matching bases. The germline V gene encodes CDR1 MNHEY and CDR2 SMNVEV (reference sequence). Trimming cost V 6 bases and J 1 base, with 15 bases left between them. This CDR3 has 15 amino acids. The CDR3 DNA reads as TGTGCCAGCAGACTCACCTCGGGGGGGAACACTGAAGCTTTCTTT. Translated, it gives CASRLTSGGNTEAFF.

This clone was counted a single time. The chain combines TRBV19 with TRBJ1-2; unclear D gene. Germline values: CDR1 LNHDA, CDR2 SQIVND (reference sequence). The CDR3 contains 14 residues. The germline V and J ends were trimmed by 5 bases and 2 bases, with 12 bases remaining between them. In nucleotides, the CDR3 is TGTGCCAGTAGTTACCGGACGGGGAACTATGGCTACACCTTC. It codes for CASSYRTGNYGYTF.

The chain carries TRBV27 and TRBJ1-2, with 7 bases fitting TRBD1. Germline CDR1 and CDR2: MNHEY and SMNVEV (reference sequence). V was clipped by 5 bases and J by 1 base; unmatched bases: 10. The CDR3 runs 16 residues. The DNA of the CDR3 is TGTGCCAGCAGTCCGAGGACAGGTTCGCTTAACTATGGCTACACCTTC. Its protein product is CASSPRTGSLNYGYTF.

The V call is TRBV7-6, the J call TRBJ2-7; unclear D gene. V lost 1 base, J lost 6 bases, and 16 bases lay in between. CDR1 and CDR2 from the germline V gene are SGHVS and FNYEAQ. The CDR3 is 15 amino acids. In DNA, the CDR3 is TGTGCCAGCAGCTTAGGACCCGGCAGGCCAGGCGAGCAGTACTTC. As protein: CASSLGPGRPGEQYF.

In nucleotides, the CDR3 is TGTGCCAGCAGTTACGGGGCTAGCGGGGGGGAGAATACGCAGTATTTT. Translating gives CASSYGASGGENTQYF. J is TRBJ2-3 and V is TRBV6-5, with 12 bases identical to TRBD2. Germline V gene sequence: CDR1 MNHEY, CDR2 SVGAGI. The CDR3 length is 16 residues. J lost 7 bases, V lost 2 bases, and 7 bases had no gene match.

This sequence joins TRBV6-5 and TRBJ1-2; D is undetermined. The CDR3 loop spans 15 amino acids. Germline CDR1 and CDR2: MNHEY and SVGAGI. Trimming stripped 8 bases from V and 1 base from J, with 17 bases between. CDR3 bases: TGTGCCAGCGCCTTCACAGAAGCAAGTAACTATGGCTACACCTTC. Translated, it gives CASAFTEASNYGYTF.

The sample holds a few counts of this clone. CDR3 protein: CASSPRQGGATNEKLFF. The CDR3, as DNA: TGCGCCAGCAGCCCTAGACAGGGGGGGGCAACTAATGAAAAACTGTTTTTT. The chain carries TRBV4-3 and TRBJ1-4; 9 nucleotides match TRBD1. Germline V gives CDR1 LGHNA, CDR2 YSLEER. V dropped 4 bases and J dropped 0; count of bases not matched to a gene: 6. This CDR3 contains 17 residues.

This clone has only a few counts. The chain carries TRBV5-1 and TRBJ1-1; TRBD1 matches 7 bases. The V segment lost 8 bases and the J segment 0 bases; nucleotides outside the gene matches: 7. The CDR3 length is 14 residues. The germline gives CDR1 SGHRS, CDR2 YFSETQ. CDR3 in amino acids: CASRDSSMNTEAFF. CDR3 sequence (DNA): TGCGCCAGTAGGGACAGCTCCATGAACACTGAAGCTTTCTTT.

In its sample, this clone was seen a few times. The genes are TRBV5-1 and TRBJ2-2; D call uncertain. The germline gives CDR1 SGHRS, CDR2 YFSETQ. Trimming removed 5 bases from V and 2 bases from J, with 10 bases in between. This CDR3 has 14 amino acids. The CDR3 is CASSLLVNTGELFF. In nucleotides, the CDR3 is TGCGCCAGCAGTTTGCTAGTTAACACCGGGGAGCTGTTTTTT.

This clone was seen a handful of times. The chain carries TRBV9 and TRBJ2-3; TRBD1 agrees at 9 bases. The length of the CDR3 is 17 residues. The germline CDR1 and CDR2 sequences are SGDLS and YYNGEE. The V gene end was trimmed by 4 bases and the J gene end by 0 bases; junction bases not matched to a gene: 9. The CDR3 DNA reads TGTGCCAGCAGCCTGGAAGCCGGGACAGGGAGCACAGATACGCAGTATTTT. Protein sequence: CASSLEAGTGSTDTQYF. Looking up the rest from reference TRBV9 and TRBJ2-3 gives the full variable domain: DSGVTQTPKHLITATGQRVTLRCSPRSGDLSVYWYQQSLDQGLQFLIQYYNGEERAKGNILERFSAQQFPDLHSELNLSSLELGDSALYFCASSLEAGTGSTDTQYFGPGTRLTVL.

With regard to this clone: The junction does not match germline at one end; this may be a read error. The J gene is TRBJ2-5, the V gene TRBV7-9, with no clear D. Germline V gene sequence: CDR1 SEHNR, CDR2 FQNEAQ (reference sequence). This CDR3 spans 12 amino acids. The CDR3 DNA is TGTTCCAGCAGCCGAGACCAAGAGACCCAGTACTTC. It translates to CSSSRDQETQYF.

The chain employs TRBV5-4 and TRBJ1-1, with TRBD1 matching over 7 bases. The CDR3 covers 18 residues. Per the germline V gene, CDR1 is SGHNT and CDR2 is YYREEE (reference sequence). Unmatched junction bases numbered 17, after V lost 4 bases and J lost 2 bases. DNA of the CDR3: TGTGCCAGCAGCGATCCGGACCCCGGGACAGATACTAACACTGAAGCTTTCTTT. Encoded protein: CASSDPDPGTDTNTEAFF. Full variable domain (outside the CDR3, taken from reference TRBV5-4 and TRBJ1-1): ETGVTQSPTHLIKTRGQQVTLRCSSQSGHNTVSWYQQALGQGPQFIFQYYREEENGRGNFPPRFSGLQFPNYSSELNVNALELDDSALYLCASSDPDPGTDTNTEAFFGQGTRLTVV.

The chain carries TRBV18 and TRBJ2-2; 7 bases agree with TRBD1. Trimming cost V 3 bases and J 1 base; bases outside gene matches: 5. This CDR3 is 16 amino acids long. Germline loops: CDR1 KGHSH, CDR2 LQKENI. CDR3 sequence (DNA): TGTGCCAGCTCACCGATTGGACAGGAGAACACCGGGGAGCTGTTTTTT. Amino acids: CASSPIGQENTGELFF.

CDR3 nucleotide sequence: TGTGCCAGCAGTCCCAGGGCTAGCAATCAGCCCCAGCATTTT. It codes for CASSPRASNQPQHF. This sequence joins TRBV27 and TRBJ1-5; tentative D call: TRBD1 (5 bases). Trimming cost V 5 bases and J 0 bases, with 8 bases left between them. The CDR3 contains 14 residues. Looked up from germline, CDR1 is MNHEY and CDR2 is SMNVEV (reference sequence).

This sequence joins TRBV6-5 and TRBJ1-1; D ambiguous. V lost 5 bases and J lost 0, with 7 bases in between. Per germline, CDR1 MNHEY and CDR2 SVGAGI. This CDR3 spans 13 amino acids. The CDR3 DNA sequence: TGTGCCAGCAGTCGGAGTATGAACACTGAAGCTTTCTTT. Protein sequence: CASSRSMNTEAFF.

This chain joins TRBV5-1 and TRBJ2-3; D is perhaps TRBD1 (5 bases). V was pared by 4 bases and J by 6 bases, with 9 bases between. There are 12 residues in the CDR3. Germline loops: CDR1 SGHRS, CDR2 YFSETQ. The DNA for the CDR3 is TGCGCCAGCAGCGCAAACAGGGATACGCAGTATTTT. Encoded protein: CASSANRDTQYF.

The J gene is TRBJ2-7, the V gene TRBV19; 10 positions agree with TRBD2. Germline values: CDR1 LNHDA, CDR2 SQIVND (reference sequence). V was clipped by 1 base and J by 6 bases; unmatched bases: 6. The CDR3 loop spans 15 amino acids. The CDR3 bases are TGTGCCAGTAGTATAGGGGTTAGCGGGAGGACCGAGCAGTACTTC. Protein: CASSIGVSGRTEQYF. Complete variable domain (other parts from reference TRBV19 and TRBJ2-7): DGGITQSPKYLFRKEGQNVTLSCEQNLNHDAMYWYRQDPGQGLRLIYYSQIVNDFQKGDIAEGYSVSREKKESFPLTVTSAQKNPTAFYLCASSIGVSGRTEQYFGPGTRLTVT.

The J gene is TRBJ1-2, the V gene TRBV27, with a possible D match to TRBD1 (5 bases). Germline V CDR1 and CDR2: MNHEY, SMNVEV (reference sequence). The CDR3 is made up of 16 amino acids. Deletions cut 4 bases from V and 4 bases from J, with 19 bases between. CDR3 nucleotides: TGTGCCAGCAGTTCCGCAGGTACGGGGGACGCCTATGGCTACACCTTC. Protein product: CASSSAGTGDAYGYTF.

The V and J genes are TRBV27 and TRBJ1-5; D unresolved. Germline V gives CDR1 MNHEY, CDR2 SMNVEV (reference sequence). This CDR3 contains 15 residues. The ends were cut back, 8 bases at V and 0 bases at J, with 14 bases in the middle. The CDR3 protein is CASASRGYSNQPQHF. Here the CDR3 DNA reads TGTGCCAGCGCTTCGCGGGGTTATAGCAATCAGCCCCAGCATTTT.

The rearrangement uses TRBV7-2 and TRBJ2-7, with D unresolved. The germline V gene encodes CDR1 SGHTA and CDR2 FQGNSA. CDR3 length: 14 residues. Trimming cost V 5 bases and J 0 bases, with 11 bases left between them. In DNA, the CDR3 is TGTGCCAGCAGCCTCTCCGACTTCTCCTACGAGCAGTACTTC. Its protein product is CASSLSDFSYEQYF.

J is TRBJ2-7 and V is TRBV6-6; D possibly corresponds to TRBD2 (5 bases). Germline V CDR1 and CDR2: MNHNY, SVGAGI (reference sequence). This CDR3 comprises 12 residues. Trimming cost V 7 bases and J 6 bases, with 13 bases left between them. This chain's CDR3 is CASNLQSGEQYF. In DNA form, the CDR3 reads TGTGCCAGCAACCTACAGAGCGGCGAGCAGTACTTC.